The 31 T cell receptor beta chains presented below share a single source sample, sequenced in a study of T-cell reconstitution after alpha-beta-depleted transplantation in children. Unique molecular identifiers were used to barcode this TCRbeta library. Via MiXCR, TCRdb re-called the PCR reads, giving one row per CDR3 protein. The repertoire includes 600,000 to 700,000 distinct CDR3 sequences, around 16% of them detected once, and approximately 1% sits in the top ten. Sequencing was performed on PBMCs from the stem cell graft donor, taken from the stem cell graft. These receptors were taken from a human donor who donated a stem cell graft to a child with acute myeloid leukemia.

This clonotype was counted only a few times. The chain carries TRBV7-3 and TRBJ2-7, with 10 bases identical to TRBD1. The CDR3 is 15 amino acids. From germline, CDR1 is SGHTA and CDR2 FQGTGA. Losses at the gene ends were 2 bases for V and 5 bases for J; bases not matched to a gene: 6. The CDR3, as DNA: TGTGCCAGCAGCTTATATGGGACAGGGGCAAACGAGCAGTACTTC. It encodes CASSLYGTGANEQYF.

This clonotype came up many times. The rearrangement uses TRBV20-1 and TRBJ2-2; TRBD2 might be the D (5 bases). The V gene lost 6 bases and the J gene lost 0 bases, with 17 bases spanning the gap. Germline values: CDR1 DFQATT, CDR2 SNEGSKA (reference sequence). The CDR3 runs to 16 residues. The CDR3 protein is CSAPGSIGTNTGELFF. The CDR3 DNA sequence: TGCAGTGCCCCGGGCAGCATCGGGACGAACACCGGGGAGCTGTTTTTT.

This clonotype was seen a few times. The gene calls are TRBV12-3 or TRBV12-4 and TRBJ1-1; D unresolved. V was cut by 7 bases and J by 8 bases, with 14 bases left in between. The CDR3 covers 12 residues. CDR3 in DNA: TGTGCCAGCACCCCCCCGAGTGCGGAAGCTTTCTTT. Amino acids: CASTPPSAEAFF.

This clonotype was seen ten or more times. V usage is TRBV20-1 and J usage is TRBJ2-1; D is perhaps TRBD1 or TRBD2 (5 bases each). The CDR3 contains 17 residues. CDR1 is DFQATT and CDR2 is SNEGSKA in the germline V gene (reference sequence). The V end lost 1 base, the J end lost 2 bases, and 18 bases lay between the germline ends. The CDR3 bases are TGCAGTGCTAGAGGAGTGAGAGGGACCGTTGCCTACAATGAGCAGTTCTTC. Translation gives CSARGVRGTVAYNEQFF.

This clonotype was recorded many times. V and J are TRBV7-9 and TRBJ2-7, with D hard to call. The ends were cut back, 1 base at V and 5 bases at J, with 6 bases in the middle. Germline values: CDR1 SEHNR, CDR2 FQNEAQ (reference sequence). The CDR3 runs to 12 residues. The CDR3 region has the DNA TGTGCCAGCAGCTTAGTAGTAGACGAGCAGTACTTC. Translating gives CASSLVVDEQYF.

CDR3 amino acids: CATSEKGGLEQYF. The CDR3 coding sequence is TGTGCCACCAGTGAAAAAGGGGGGCTCGAGCAGTACTTC. This rearrangement joins TRBV24-1 to TRBJ2-7; either TRBD1 or TRBD2 may supply D (6 bases each). Trimming pared 4 bases from V and 6 bases from J, leaving 12 bases between. The CDR3 is made up of 13 amino acids. Germline V gene lookup returns CDR1 KGHDR and CDR2 SFDVKD.

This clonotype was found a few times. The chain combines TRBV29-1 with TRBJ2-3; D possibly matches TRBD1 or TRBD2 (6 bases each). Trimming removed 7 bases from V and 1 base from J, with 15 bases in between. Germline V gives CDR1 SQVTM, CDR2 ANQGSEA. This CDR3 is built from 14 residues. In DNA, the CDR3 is TGCAGCGCCGATCCGGGGGCTGGCACAGATACGCAGTATTTT. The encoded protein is CSADPGAGTDTQYF.

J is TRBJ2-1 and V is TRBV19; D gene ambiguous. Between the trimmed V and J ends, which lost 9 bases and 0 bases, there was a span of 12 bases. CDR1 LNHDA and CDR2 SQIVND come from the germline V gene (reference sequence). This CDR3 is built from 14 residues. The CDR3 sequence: CASSKLSSYNEQFF. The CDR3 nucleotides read TGTGCCAGCTCTAAACTGAGCTCCTACAATGAGCAGTTCTTC.

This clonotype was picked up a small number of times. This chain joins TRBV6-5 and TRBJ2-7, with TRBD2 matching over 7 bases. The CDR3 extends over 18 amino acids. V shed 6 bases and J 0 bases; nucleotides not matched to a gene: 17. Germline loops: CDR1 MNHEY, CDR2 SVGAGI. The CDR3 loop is CASSFLPLAAIFSYEQYF. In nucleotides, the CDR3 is TGTGCCAGCAGCTTCCTCCCGCTAGCGGCGATCTTCTCCTACGAGCAGTACTTC.

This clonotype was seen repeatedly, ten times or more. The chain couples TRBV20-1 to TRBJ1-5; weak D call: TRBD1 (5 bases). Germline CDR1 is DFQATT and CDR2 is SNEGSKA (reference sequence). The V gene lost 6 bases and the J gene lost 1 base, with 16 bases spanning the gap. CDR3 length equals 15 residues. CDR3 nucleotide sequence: TGCAGTGCAGACGGACATACTACGAGCAATCAGCCCCAGCATTTT. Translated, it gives CSADGHTTSNQPQHF.

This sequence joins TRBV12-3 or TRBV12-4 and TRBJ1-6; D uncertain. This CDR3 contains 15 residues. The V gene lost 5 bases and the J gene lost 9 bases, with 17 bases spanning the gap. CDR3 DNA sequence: TGTGCCAGCAGTCGTAACATGGGCATAATTTCACCCCTCCACTTT. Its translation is CASSRNMGIISPLHF.

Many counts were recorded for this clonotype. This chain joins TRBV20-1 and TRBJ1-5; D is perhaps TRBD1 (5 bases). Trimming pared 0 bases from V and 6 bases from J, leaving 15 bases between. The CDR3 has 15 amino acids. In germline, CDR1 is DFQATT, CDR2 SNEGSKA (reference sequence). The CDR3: CSARDFRAGFQPQHF. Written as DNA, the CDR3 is TGCAGTGCTAGAGATTTCAGGGCCGGATTTCAGCCCCAGCATTTT.

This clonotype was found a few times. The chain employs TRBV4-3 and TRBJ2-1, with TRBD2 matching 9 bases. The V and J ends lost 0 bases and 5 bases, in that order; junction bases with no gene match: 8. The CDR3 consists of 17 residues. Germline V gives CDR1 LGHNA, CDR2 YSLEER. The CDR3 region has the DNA TGCGCCAGCAGCCAAGAGTTGCTAGCGGGGTTCGACAATGAGCAGTTCTTC. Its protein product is CASSQELLAGFDNEQFF.

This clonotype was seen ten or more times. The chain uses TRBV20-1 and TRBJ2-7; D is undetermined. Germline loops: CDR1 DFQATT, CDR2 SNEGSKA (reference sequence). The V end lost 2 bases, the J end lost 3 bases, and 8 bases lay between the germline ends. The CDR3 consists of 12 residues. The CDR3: CSARFRFYEQYF. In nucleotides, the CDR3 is TGCAGTGCTAGATTCCGGTTCTACGAGCAGTACTTC.

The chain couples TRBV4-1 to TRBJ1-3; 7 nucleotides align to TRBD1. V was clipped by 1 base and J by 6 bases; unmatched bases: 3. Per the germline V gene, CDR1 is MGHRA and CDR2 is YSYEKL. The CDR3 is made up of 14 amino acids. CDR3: CASSQGQGENTIYF. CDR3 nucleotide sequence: TGCGCCAGCAGCCAAGGACAGGGAGAAAACACCATATATTTT.

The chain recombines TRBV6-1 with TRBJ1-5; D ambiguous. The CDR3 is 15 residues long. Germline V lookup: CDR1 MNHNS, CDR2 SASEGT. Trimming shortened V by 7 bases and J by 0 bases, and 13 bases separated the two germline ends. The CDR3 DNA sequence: TGTGCCAGCAACAACCCCCAGTATAGCAATCAGCCCCAGCATTTT. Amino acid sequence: CASNNPQYSNQPQHF.

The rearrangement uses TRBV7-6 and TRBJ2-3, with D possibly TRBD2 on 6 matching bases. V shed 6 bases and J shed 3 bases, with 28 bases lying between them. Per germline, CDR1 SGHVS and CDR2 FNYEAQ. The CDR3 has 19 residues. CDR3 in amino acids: CASSPSVWGEGEGTDTQYF. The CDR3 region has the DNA TGTGCCAGCAGTCCCTCCGTGTGGGGGGAAGGTGAGGGGACAGATACGCAGTATTTT. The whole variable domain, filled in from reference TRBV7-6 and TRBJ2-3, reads GAGVSQSPRYKVTKRGQDVALRCDPISGHVSLYWYRQALGQGPEFLTYFNYEAQQDKSGLPNDRFSAERPEGSISTLTIQRTEQRDSAMYRCASSPSVWGEGEGTDTQYFGPGTRLTVL.

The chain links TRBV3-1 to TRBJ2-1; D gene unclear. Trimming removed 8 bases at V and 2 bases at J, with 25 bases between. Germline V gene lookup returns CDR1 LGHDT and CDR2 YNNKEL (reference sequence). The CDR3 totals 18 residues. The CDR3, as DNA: TGTGCCAGCTGTTTTGATCTTGAGTCCTCTCTGGCCTACAATGAGCAGTTCTTC. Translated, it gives CASCFDLESSLAYNEQFF.

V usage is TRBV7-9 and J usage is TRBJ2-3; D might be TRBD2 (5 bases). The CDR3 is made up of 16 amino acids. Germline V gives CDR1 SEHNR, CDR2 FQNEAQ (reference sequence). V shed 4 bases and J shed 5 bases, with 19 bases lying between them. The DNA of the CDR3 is TGTGCCAGCAGCTATCTCCCAGAAGGGAGTAGAGATACGCAGTATTTT. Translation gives CASSYLPEGSRDTQYF.

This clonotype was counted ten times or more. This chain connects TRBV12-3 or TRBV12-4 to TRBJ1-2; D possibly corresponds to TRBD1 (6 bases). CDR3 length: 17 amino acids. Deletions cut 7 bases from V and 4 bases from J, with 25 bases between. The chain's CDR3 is CASTLWGLYRDGYGYTF. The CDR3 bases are TGTGCCAGCACCCTTTGGGGACTTTACAGGGACGGCTATGGCTACACCTTC.

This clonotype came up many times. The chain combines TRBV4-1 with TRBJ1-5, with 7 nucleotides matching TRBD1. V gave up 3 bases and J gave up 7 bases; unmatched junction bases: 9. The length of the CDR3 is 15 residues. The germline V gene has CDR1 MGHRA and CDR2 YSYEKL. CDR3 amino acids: CASSQGDRVGQPQHF. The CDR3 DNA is TGCGCCAGCAGCCAGGGTGACAGGGTTGGGCAGCCCCAGCATTTT.

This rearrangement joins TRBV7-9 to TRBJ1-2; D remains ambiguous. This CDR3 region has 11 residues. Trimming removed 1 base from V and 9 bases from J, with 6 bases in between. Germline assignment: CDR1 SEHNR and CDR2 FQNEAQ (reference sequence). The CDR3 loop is CASSLDASYTF. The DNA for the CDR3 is TGTGCCAGCAGCTTAGACGCAAGCTACACCTTC.

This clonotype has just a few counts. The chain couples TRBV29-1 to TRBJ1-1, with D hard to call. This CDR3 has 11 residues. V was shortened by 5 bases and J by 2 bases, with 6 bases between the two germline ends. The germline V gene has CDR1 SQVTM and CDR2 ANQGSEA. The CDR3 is CSVHRNTEAFF. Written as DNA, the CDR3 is TGCAGCGTTCACAGAAACACTGAAGCTTTCTTT.

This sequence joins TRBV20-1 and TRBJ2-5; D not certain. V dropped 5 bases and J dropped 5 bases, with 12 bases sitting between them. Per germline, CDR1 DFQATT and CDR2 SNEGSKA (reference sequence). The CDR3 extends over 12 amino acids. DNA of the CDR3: TGCAGTGCTTCTGATCTCGGGGAGACCCAGTACTTC. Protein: CSASDLGETQYF.

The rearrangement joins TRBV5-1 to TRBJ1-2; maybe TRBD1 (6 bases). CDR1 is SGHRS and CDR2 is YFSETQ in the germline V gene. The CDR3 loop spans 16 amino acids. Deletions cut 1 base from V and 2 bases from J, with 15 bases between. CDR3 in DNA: TGCGCCAGCAGCTTGCCCGATGGGGGCGGCAACTATGGCTACACCTTC. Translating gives CASSLPDGGGNYGYTF.

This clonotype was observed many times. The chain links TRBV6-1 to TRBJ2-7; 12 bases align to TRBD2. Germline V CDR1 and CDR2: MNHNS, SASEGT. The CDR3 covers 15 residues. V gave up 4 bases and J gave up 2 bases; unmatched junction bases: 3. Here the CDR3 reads CASSGTSGDPYEQYV. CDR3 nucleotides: TGTGCCAGCAGTGGGACTAGCGGGGACCCCTACGAGCAGTACGTC.

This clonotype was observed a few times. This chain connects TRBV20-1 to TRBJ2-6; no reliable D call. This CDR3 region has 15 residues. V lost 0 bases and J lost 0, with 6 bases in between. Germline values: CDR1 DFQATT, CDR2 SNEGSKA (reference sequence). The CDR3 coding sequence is TGCAGTGCTAGAGATTTGGCCTCTGGGGCCAACGTCCTGACTTTC. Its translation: CSARDLASGANVLTF.

DNA for the CDR3: TGTGCCTCCAAAGGGACTCGATACAATGAGCAGTTCTTC. Its translation: CASKGTRYNEQFF. The chain employs TRBV11-2 and TRBJ2-1, with D tentatively TRBD2 (6 bases). CDR1 SGHAT and CDR2 FQNNGV come from the germline V gene. Trimming removed 11 bases from V and 4 bases from J, with 15 bases in between. The length of the CDR3 is 13 residues.

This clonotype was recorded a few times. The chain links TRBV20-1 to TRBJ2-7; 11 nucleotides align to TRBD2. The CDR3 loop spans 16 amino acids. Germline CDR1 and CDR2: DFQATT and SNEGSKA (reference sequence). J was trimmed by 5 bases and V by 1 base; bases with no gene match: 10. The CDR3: CSARALSGGALDEQYF. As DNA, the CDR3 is TGCAGTGCTAGAGCCCTTAGCGGGGGGGCTTTGGACGAGCAGTACTTC.

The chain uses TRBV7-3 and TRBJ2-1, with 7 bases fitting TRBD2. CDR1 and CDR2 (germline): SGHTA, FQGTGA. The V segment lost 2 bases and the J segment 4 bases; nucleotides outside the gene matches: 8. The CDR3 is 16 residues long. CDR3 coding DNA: TGTGCCAGCAGCTTAGAAGGCGGGGGAATTTACAATGAGCAGTTCTTC. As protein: CASSLEGGGIYNEQFF.

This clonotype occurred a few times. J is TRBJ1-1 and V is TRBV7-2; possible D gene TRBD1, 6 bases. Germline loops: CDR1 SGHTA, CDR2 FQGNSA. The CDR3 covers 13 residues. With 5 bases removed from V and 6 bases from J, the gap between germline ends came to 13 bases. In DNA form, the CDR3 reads TGTGCCAGCAGCCTTTCACAGGGTCCTGAAGCTTTCTTT. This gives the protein CASSLSQGPEAFF.